This T cell receptor (beta chain) was sequenced for a study of Graves' ophthalmopathy and Graves' hyperthyroidism. On this clonotype: One end of the junction varies from germline; a read error may be responsible.

Germline CDR1 and CDR2: DFQATT and SNEGSKA (reference sequence). CDR3 length: 14 amino acids. Amplification of the TCR beta CDR3 regions used RNA transcripts (as template). The authors performed first-round RT-PCR with HTBI primers and then a second-round multiplex PCR. TCRdb analysed the multiplex PCR reads with MiXCR anew, one entry per CDR3 protein. The table has over a million distinct CDR3 sequences, 36% seen once; the top ten hold approximately 12%. As diagnostic evidence, clinical symptoms, serum thyroxine, TRAb, thyroid ultrasound and orbital computed tomography were relied upon. The clonotype originates from an adult man with Graves' hyperthyroidism. Sequencing input: peripheral blood or thyroid tissue (not recorded which). The V call is TRBV20-1, the J call TRBJ2-2; 11 positions match TRBD1. The CDR3: CAWDRTGGIGELFF. CDR3 coding DNA: TGTGCCTGGGACAGGACAGGGGGCATCGGGGAGCTGTTTTTT.